One sample yielded the 7 T cell receptor beta chains listed below, sequenced in a study of control samples from healthy donors and cancer patients (dated by TCRdb to 2019 to 2021). Receptors were amplified or captured by the immunoSEQ multiplex PCR assay. TCRdb took over this immuneACCESS table, retaining in-frame rearrangements with V and J assigned. Such tables are incomplete; in checked studies, under half of the missing clones stem from an unresolved V gene, and the remainder is unexplained. Counted in this sample were approximately 210,000 clones; roughly nine tenths of them appeared once. In total, the top ten clones hold about 1.7% of the sample. The specimen sequenced was blood. The receptor source for this set is a man aged 25 to 45 in good health.

The sample holds one count of this clone. The chain is built from TRBV6-5 and TRBJ1-5; weak D call: TRBD1 (5 bases). CDR1 is MNHEY, CDR2 SVGAGI, per germline. The CDR3 loop spans 14 amino acids. Trimming took off 6 bases at V and 3 bases at J, with 12 bases between the two ends. CDR3 nucleotides: TGTGCCAGCAGCTCGACAGAGATCAATCAGCCCCAGCATTTT. Its translation: CASSSTEINQPQHF.

This clone appeared once. The DNA of the CDR3 is TGTGCCAGCAGGGAGGGGCGCAACTATGGCTACACCTTC. Its protein is CASREGRNYGYTF. This chain links TRBV2 with TRBJ1-2; possibly TRBD1 for D (5 bases). Per germline, CDR1 SNHLY and CDR2 FYNNEI. The V and J ends lost 6 bases and 2 bases respectively, with 10 bases between them. The CDR3 contains 13 residues.

V gene TRBV29-1 combines with J gene TRBJ2-7; D assignment may be TRBD1 or TRBD2 (5 bases each). Looked up from germline, CDR1 is SQVTM and CDR2 is ANQGSEA. Trimming cost V 4 bases and J 0 bases, with 13 bases left between them. The CDR3 spans 14 residues. The CDR3 sequence is CSVVPGRSSYEQYF. The DNA for the CDR3 is TGCAGCGTTGTGCCGGGACGTAGCTCCTACGAGCAGTACTTC.

This sequence joins TRBV7-3 and TRBJ2-1; TRBD2 matches at 15 bases. Germline V gene sequence: CDR1 SGHTA, CDR2 FQGTGA. The CDR3 contains 17 residues. Trimming cost V 3 bases and J 6 bases; bases outside gene matches: 6. CDR3 in DNA: TGTGCCAGCAGCTTTGGACTAGCGGGGGGGCATGGCAATGAGCAGTTCTTC. Its translation is CASSFGLAGGHGNEQFF.

This CDR3 reads CASSPQPGHLRLAGGRGELFF. The CDR3 region has the DNA TGCGCCAGCAGCCCTCAGCCCGGACATCTAAGACTAGCGGGGGGCCGCGGGGAGCTGTTTTTT. J is TRBJ2-2 and V is TRBV4-1; 13 bases match TRBD2. V gave up 4 bases and J gave up 7 bases; unmatched junction bases: 21. Germline V CDR1 and CDR2: MGHRA, YSYEKL. The length of the CDR3 is 21 residues.

The chain has TRBV24-1 and TRBJ1-5, with 7 bases that match TRBD1. CDR1 KGHDR and CDR2 SFDVKD come from the germline V gene. The CDR3 loop spans 13 amino acids. V lost 7 bases and J lost 4; bases outside the gene matches: 3. The CDR3 sequence: CATSPGGNQPQHF. Written as DNA, the CDR3 is TGTGCCACCAGCCCAGGGGGAAATCAGCCCCAGCATTTT.

The chain couples TRBV6-1 to TRBJ1-6, with a tentative D call TRBD1 (5 bases). There are 16 residues in the CDR3. V was shortened by 2 bases and J by 0 bases, with 8 bases between the two germline ends. The germline CDR1 and CDR2 sequences are MNHNS and SASEGT. The CDR3 here is CASSEPQGSYNSPLHF. Written as DNA, the CDR3 is TGTGCCAGCAGTGAACCCCAGGGCTCCTATAATTCACCCCTCCACTTT.